The table lists the clone carrying this T cell receptor (beta chain) with a few counts. Its antigen is still unknown. The donors, all healthy, were Caucasians living in Russia, aged about 6 to 100. The data derive from a study of blood T cells in healthy people across ages. Turning to the study itself: Capture by template switching was about one barcoded beta molecule per two T cells.

The germline V gene encodes CDR1 MNHEY and CDR2 SVGAGI. This CDR3 is 16 amino acids long. Trimming took off 6 bases at V and 4 bases at J, with 21 bases between the two ends. Study results and limitations: Researchers deemed the diversity estimates from one million T cells underestimates.

Next came a second PCR, run for about 7 to 12 cycles, which used a sample-barcoded 5' primer along with a J-beta primer mix. MiXCR was run by TCRdb on the 5' RACE reads, yielding one entry per CDR3 protein. The sample comprises around 790,000 distinct CDR3 sequences, roughly 44% of which are singletons, and roughly 19% rests with the top ten. This chain uses TRBV6-5 with TRBJ2-5, with a weak D call TRBD1 (6 bases). The sample consisted of blood. This sequence was found in a man in his sixties in good health. This CDR3 reads CASRSGTSAPLETQYF. CDR3 in DNA: TGTGCCAGCAGGTCCGGGACATCCGCTCCATTAGAGACCCAGTACTTC.